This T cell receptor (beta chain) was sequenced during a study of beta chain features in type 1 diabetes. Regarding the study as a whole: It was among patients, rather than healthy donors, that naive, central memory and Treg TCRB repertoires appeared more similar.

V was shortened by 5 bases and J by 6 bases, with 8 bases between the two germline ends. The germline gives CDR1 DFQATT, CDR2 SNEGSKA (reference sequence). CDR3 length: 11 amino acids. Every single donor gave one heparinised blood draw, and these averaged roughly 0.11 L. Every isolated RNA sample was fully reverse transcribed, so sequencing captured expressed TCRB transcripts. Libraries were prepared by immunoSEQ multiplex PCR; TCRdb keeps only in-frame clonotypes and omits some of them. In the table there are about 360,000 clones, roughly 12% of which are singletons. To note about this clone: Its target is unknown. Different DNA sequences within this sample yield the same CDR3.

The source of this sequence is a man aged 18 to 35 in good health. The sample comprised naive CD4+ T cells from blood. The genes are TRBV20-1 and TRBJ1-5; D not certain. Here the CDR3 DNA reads TGCAGTGCTTCAGGAGGTCAGCCCCAGCATTTT. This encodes CSASGGQPQHF.